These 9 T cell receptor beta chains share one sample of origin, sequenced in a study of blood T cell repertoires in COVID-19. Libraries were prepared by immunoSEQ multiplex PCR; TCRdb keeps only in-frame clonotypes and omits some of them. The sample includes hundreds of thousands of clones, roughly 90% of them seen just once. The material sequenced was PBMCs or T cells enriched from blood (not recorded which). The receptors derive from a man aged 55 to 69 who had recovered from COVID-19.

CDR3 nucleotide sequence: TGTGCCAGCAGTGCCCCCGGGACTACCACAGATACGCAGTATTTT. The encoded protein is CASSAPGTTTDTQYF. The rearrangement uses TRBV28 and TRBJ2-3; 7 positions match TRBD2. Losses at the gene ends were 5 bases for V and 2 bases for J; bases not matched to a gene: 7. The CDR3 runs 15 residues. Germline lookup yields CDR1 MDHEN and CDR2 SYDVKM.

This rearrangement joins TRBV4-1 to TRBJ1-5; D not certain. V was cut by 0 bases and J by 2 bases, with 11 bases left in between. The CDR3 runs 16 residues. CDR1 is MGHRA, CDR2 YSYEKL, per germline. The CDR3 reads CASSQDRSRGNQPQHF. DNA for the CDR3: TGCGCCAGCAGCCAAGATCGGAGCCGAGGCAATCAGCCCCAGCATTTT.

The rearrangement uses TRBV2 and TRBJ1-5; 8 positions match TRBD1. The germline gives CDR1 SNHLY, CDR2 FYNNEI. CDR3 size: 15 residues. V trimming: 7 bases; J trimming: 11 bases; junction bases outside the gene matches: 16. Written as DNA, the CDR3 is TGTGCCAGCACCTTCGTAACAGGGGGGTATGGGGCCCAGCATTTT. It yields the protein CASTFVTGGYGAQHF.

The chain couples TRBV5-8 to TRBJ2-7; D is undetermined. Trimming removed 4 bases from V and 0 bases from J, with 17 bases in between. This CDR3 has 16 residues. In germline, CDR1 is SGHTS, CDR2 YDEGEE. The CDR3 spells CASSPPARAVSYEQYF. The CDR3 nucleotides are TGTGCCAGCAGCCCACCCGCTCGTGCGGTCTCCTACGAGCAGTACTTC. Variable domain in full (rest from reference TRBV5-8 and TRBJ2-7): EAGVTQSPTHLIKTRGQQATLRCSPISGHTSVYWYQQALGLGLQFLLWYDEGEERNRGNFPPRFSGRQFPNYSSELNVNALELEDSALYLCASSPPARAVSYEQYFGPGTRLTVT.

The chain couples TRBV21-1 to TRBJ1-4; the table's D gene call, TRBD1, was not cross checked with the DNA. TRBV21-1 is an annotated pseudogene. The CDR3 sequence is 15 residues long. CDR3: CASRADRGSNEKLFF. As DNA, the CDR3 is TGTGCCAGCAGGGCGGACAGGGGTTCTAATGAAAAACTGTTTTTT.

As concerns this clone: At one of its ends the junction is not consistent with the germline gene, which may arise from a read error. CDR3 loop: CASRLVEVRTGELFF. The CDR3 region has the DNA TGTGCCAGCAGATTAGTGGAGGTCCGAACCGGGGAGCTGTTTTTT. The V and J genes are TRBV11-2 and TRBJ2-2; D perhaps matches TRBD2 (5 bases). Looked up from germline, CDR1 is SGHAT and CDR2 is FQNNGV. This CDR3 has 15 amino acids.

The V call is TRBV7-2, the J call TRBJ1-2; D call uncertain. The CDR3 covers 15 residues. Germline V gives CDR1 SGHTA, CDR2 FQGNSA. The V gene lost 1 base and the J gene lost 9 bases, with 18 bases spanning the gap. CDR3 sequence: CASSLGGSSGPRYTF. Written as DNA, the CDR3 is TGTGCCAGCAGCTTAGGGGGATCGAGCGGGCCTCGCTACACCTTC.

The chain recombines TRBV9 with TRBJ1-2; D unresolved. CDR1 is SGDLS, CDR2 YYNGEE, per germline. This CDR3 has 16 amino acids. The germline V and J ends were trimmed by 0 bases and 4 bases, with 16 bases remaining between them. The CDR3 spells CASSVASWEPVYGYTF. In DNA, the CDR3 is TGTGCCAGCAGCGTAGCATCGTGGGAGCCTGTCTATGGCTACACCTTC. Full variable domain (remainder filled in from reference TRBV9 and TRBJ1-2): DSGVTQTPKHLITATGQRVTLRCSPRSGDLSVYWYQQSLDQGLQFLIQYYNGEERAKGNILERFSAQQFPDLHSELNLSSLELGDSALYFCASSVASWEPVYGYTFGSGTRLTVV.

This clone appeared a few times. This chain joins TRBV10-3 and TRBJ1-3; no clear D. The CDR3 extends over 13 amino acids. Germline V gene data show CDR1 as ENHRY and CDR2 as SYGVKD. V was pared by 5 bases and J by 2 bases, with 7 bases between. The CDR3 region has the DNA TGTGCCATCAGTTTGTCTGCTGGAAACACCATATATTTT. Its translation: CAISLSAGNTIYF.